The source of this TCR beta chain is a study of blood T cells in healthy people across ages. Study overall: There was about one barcoded beta molecule captured by template switching per two T cells.

PBMCs numbering at least 6.5 million were isolated per sample. Findings and caveats of the study: Reliance upon unsorted PBMCs precluded definitive naive versus antigen-experienced comparison. Age showed a roughly linear inverse relationship with TCR beta diversity per million T cells.

The CDR3 loop spans 15 amino acids. Germline V CDR1 and CDR2: LGHDT, YNNKEL (reference sequence). Deletions cut 0 bases from V and 5 bases from J, with 11 bases between. As for this clonotype: Its antigen is as yet unknown.

With a J-beta primer mix and a sample-barcoded 5' primer, a second PCR ran about 7 to 11 cycles. Each CDR3 protein is one row after TCRdb ran MiXCR on the 5' RACE reads. This sample carries roughly 800,000 distinct CDR3 sequences, around half of them seen once, and the ten largest clones take about two fifths. The chain links TRBV3-1 to TRBJ2-1; D unresolved. The receptor's source is a man of 80 years or more in good health. Sequencing used blood. CDR3 residues: CASSQDPRADNEQFF. For the CDR3, the DNA is TGTGCCAGCAGCCAAGATCCCCGAGCAGACAATGAGCAGTTCTTC.